The present T cell receptor (beta chain) was sequenced within a study of shared clonotypes between healthy human individuals. Naive CD8 cells, CD45RO-negative and positively selected for CCR7, excluded terminally differentiated effector memory CD45RA+ cells. Using immunoSEQ multiplex PCR, the repertoire was profiled, and TCRdb retains in-frame clones only, with some absent. The data show about 2,200,000 clones, with approximately 94% seen just once and more than 1.5% held by the top ten. This TCR derives from a man between 18 and 29 years old in good health. Some clones in this sample may be carry-over from other donors' samples. Sequenced material: naive CD8+ T cells from PBMCs.

CDR3 loop: CASSQAAGTEQFF. The CDR3 coding sequence is TGCGCCAGCAGCCAAGCGGCAGGGACAGAGCAGTTCTTC. The chain couples TRBV4-1 to TRBJ2-1, with a tentative D call TRBD1 (6 bases). Trimming removed 1 base from V and 10 bases from J, with 11 bases in between. CDR1 and CDR2 (germline): MGHRA, YSYEKL. The CDR3 sequence is 13 residues long.